These 26 T cell receptor beta chains were all obtained from the same sample, sequenced in a study of response to subunit inactivated influenza vaccine. One entry per CDR3 protein, called by TCRdb with MiXCR from the RT-PCR reads. The top ten hold under 2.5% of the sample, which has 400,000 to 550,000 distinct CDR3 sequences, roughly 27% seen once. Material: CD4+ T cells sorted from PBMCs, obtained roughly 5 days after vaccination. These TCRs come from a man aged 45 to 65 who received an inactivated influenza vaccine.

J is TRBJ2-3 and V is TRBV24-1, with D unclear. This CDR3 is built from 14 residues. The ends were cut back, 3 bases at V and 4 bases at J, with 10 bases in the middle. Germline assignment: CDR1 KGHDR and CDR2 SFDVKD. The CDR3 nucleotides read TGTGCCACCAGTGATCCAGCGCTCCCAGATACGCAGTATTTT. Translation: CATSDPALPDTQYF.

This clonotype was detected only a few times. This chain links TRBV28 with TRBJ1-3; no reliable D call. The CDR3 runs 14 residues. Trimming cost V 8 bases and J 4 bases, with 15 bases left between them. Per germline, CDR1 MDHEN and CDR2 SYDVKM. The CDR3 loop is CASQTTLGGNTIYF. The CDR3 bases are TGTGCCAGCCAGACGACTCTGGGAGGAAACACCATATATTTT.

The gene calls are TRBV28 and TRBJ1-4; a weak D match, TRBD1 (6 bases). V was trimmed by 2 bases and J by 7 bases, leaving 11 bases between them. Germline V CDR1 and CDR2: MDHEN, SYDVKM. The CDR3 consists of 14 residues. The CDR3 nucleotides read TGTGCCAGCAGTTTACGGGGGGCGGCTGAAAAACTGTTTTTT. Protein product: CASSLRGAAEKLFF.

The rearrangement uses TRBV9 and TRBJ1-1, with 7 bases identical to TRBD1. J lost 0 bases, V lost 3 bases, and 8 bases had no gene match. This CDR3 is built from 16 residues. From germline, CDR1 is SGDLS and CDR2 YYNGEE. This CDR3 reads CASSGPRGQMNTEAFF. The CDR3 coding sequence is TGTGCCAGCAGCGGGCCGAGGGGACAGATGAACACTGAAGCTTTCTTT.

The gene calls are TRBV3-1 and TRBJ2-1; 11 bases align to TRBD1. CDR3 size: 17 residues. The germline gives CDR1 LGHDT, CDR2 YNNKEL (reference sequence). With 3 bases clipped from V and 8 bases from J, the junction kept 12 bases outside the gene matches. The CDR3 DNA sequence: TGTGCCAGCAGCCAGACTCGGACAGGGGGCGCTTCGGATGAGCAGTTCTTC. Translated: CASSQTRTGGASDEQFF.

This clonotype was observed at least ten times. The rearrangement links TRBV12-3 or TRBV12-4 to TRBJ1-4; tentatively, D is TRBD1 (6 bases). Trimming removed 4 bases at V and 11 bases at J, with 17 bases between. The CDR3 has 14 residues. The CDR3 sequence is CASSYRVSGGKLFF. DNA of the CDR3: TGTGCCAGCAGTTACAGGGTCTCCGGAGGGAAACTGTTTTTT.

The V and J genes are TRBV18 and TRBJ1-2; maybe TRBD1 (6 bases). The CDR3 runs to 13 residues. The germline V gene has CDR1 KGHSH and CDR2 LQKENI. V lost 2 bases to trimming and J lost 4 bases, with 8 bases between them. The chain's CDR3 is CASSPGDTYGYTF. In DNA form, the CDR3 reads TGTGCCAGCTCACCAGGGGACACCTATGGCTACACCTTC.

This clonotype occurred many times. The chain is built from TRBV30 and TRBJ2-1; perhaps TRBD1 as D (5 bases). CDR1 GTSNPN and CDR2 SVGIG come from the germline V gene (reference sequence). CDR3 length: 12 residues. Trimming stripped 3 bases from V and 10 bases from J, with 13 bases between. This CDR3 reads CAWSVGRTEQFF. The CDR3 bases are TGTGCCTGGAGCGTGGGGCGGACCGAGCAGTTCTTC.

This chain links TRBV10-3 with TRBJ2-7, with 9 bases identical to TRBD2. After removal of 10 bases from V and 0 bases from J, the junction contained 7 bases not matched to a gene. Germline CDR1 reads ENHRY; CDR2 reads SYGVKD. This CDR3 comprises 14 residues. In DNA form, the CDR3 reads TGTGCCACCTTTAGCGGGAGTAACTCCTACGAGCAGTACTTC. Translated: CATFSGSNSYEQYF.

The table lists this clonotype with a few counts. The rearrangement joins TRBV18 to TRBJ2-1, with 8 positions matching TRBD2. With 6 bases clipped from V and 2 bases from J, the junction kept 9 bases outside the gene matches. The CDR3 is 16 amino acids. Germline V gene lookup returns CDR1 KGHSH and CDR2 LQKENI. The CDR3, as DNA: TGTGCCAGCTCCCCCCAGGGCGGGAGGACCTACAATGAGCAGTTCTTC. This codes for CASSPQGGRTYNEQFF.

This chain joins TRBV24-1 and TRBJ2-5; D possibly corresponds to TRBD2 (6 bases). The CDR3 contains 16 residues. CDR1 is KGHDR, CDR2 SFDVKD, per germline. Trimming stripped 0 bases from V and 2 bases from J, with 12 bases between. CDR3 loop: CATSDLRFGGQETQYF. The CDR3 DNA sequence: TGTGCCACCAGTGATTTGCGGTTCGGAGGGCAAGAGACCCAGTACTTC.

V gene TRBV5-4 combines with J gene TRBJ2-3; TRBD2 agrees at 10 bases. V trimming: 4 bases; J trimming: 2 bases; junction bases outside the gene matches: 7. The CDR3 has 16 amino acids. Germline V gives CDR1 SGHNT, CDR2 YYREEE (reference sequence). DNA for the CDR3: TGTGCCAGCAGCCCGGATAGCGGGGGGTTCACAGATACGCAGTATTTT. Protein sequence: CASSPDSGGFTDTQYF. Full variable domain (outside the CDR3, taken from reference TRBV5-4 and TRBJ2-3): ETGVTQSPTHLIKTRGQQVTLRCSSQSGHNTVSWYQQALGQGPQFIFQYYREEENGRGNFPPRFSGLQFPNYSSELNVNALELDDSALYLCASSPDSGGFTDTQYFGPGTRLTVL.

This clonotype was counted a few times. The chain combines TRBV11-2 with TRBJ2-2; TRBD2 might be the D (6 bases). Germline V gene lookup returns CDR1 SGHAT and CDR2 FQNNGV. Trimming left V 5 bases short and J 0 bases short, with 19 bases between. The CDR3 totals 18 residues. The CDR3 bases are TGTGCCAGCAGCGATATGGGGGGACCGCGCGCGAACACCGGGGAGCTGTTTTTT. It yields the protein CASSDMGGPRANTGELFF. The full variable domain, its missing parts supplied by reference TRBV11-2 and TRBJ2-2, is EAGVAQSPRYKIIEKRQSVAFWCNPISGHATLYWYQQILGQGPKLLIQFQNNGVVDDSQLPKDRFSAERLKGVDSTLKIQPAKLEDSAVYLCASSDMGGPRANTGELFFGEGSRLTVL.

This clonotype has more than one count but fewer than ten. J is TRBJ2-3 and V is TRBV7-6, with 9 bases identical to TRBD1. CDR1 is SGHVS, CDR2 FNYEAQ, per germline. CDR3 length: 17 amino acids. V was clipped by 2 bases and J by 2 bases; unmatched bases: 8. CDR3 region: CASSLLPGQGFTDTQYF. DNA for the CDR3: TGTGCCAGCAGCTTACTTCCGGGACAGGGTTTCACAGATACGCAGTATTTT.

This clonotype was counted between two and nine times. V is TRBV20-1 and J is TRBJ2-4, with 8 nucleotides matching TRBD2. V lost 1 base and J lost 5; bases outside the gene matches: 4. From germline, CDR1 is DFQATT and CDR2 SNEGSKA (reference sequence). There are 14 residues in the CDR3. Here the CDR3 reads CSARGSGNENIQYF. The CDR3 DNA reads TGCAGTGCTAGAGGTAGCGGGAACGAAAACATTCAGTACTTC.

This clonotype showed up just once. V usage is TRBV11-3 and J usage is TRBJ2-2; D unclear. The CDR3 loop spans 14 amino acids. Trimming removed 8 bases at V and 0 bases at J, with 10 bases between. Germline values: CDR1 SGHNT, CDR2 YENEEA. The CDR3 loop reads CASRAYANTGELFF. Here the CDR3 DNA reads TGTGCCAGCCGCGCCTACGCGAACACCGGGGAGCTGTTTTTT.

Only a few counts were recorded for this clonotype. The chain carries TRBV7-2 and TRBJ2-3; D is perhaps TRBD2 (6 bases). The germline gives CDR1 SGHTA, CDR2 FQGNSA. V shed 3 bases and J shed 0 bases, with 7 bases lying between them. The CDR3 covers 14 residues. The CDR3 DNA follows: TGTGCCAGCAGCTTGGACTACAGCACAGATACGCAGTATTTT. Residues: CASSLDYSTDTQYF.

This clonotype was picked up a small number of times. This chain uses TRBV20-1 with TRBJ2-7, with D perhaps matching TRBD1 (6 bases). The germline V gene has CDR1 DFQATT and CDR2 SNEGSKA (reference sequence). V was shortened by 3 bases and J by 9 bases, with 15 bases between the two germline ends. The CDR3 is made up of 12 amino acids. CDR3 loop: CSASDGQRGQYF. The CDR3, as DNA: TGCAGTGCTAGTGACGGACAGCGTGGGCAGTACTTC.

This chain uses TRBV11-2 with TRBJ1-3; no reliable D call. Looked up from germline, CDR1 is SGHAT and CDR2 is FQNNGV. Trimming removed 1 base at V and 9 bases at J, with 13 bases between. This CDR3 comprises 14 residues. This CDR3 reads CASSLVMVGGTIYF. In DNA form, the CDR3 reads TGTGCCAGCAGCTTAGTGATGGTTGGCGGCACCATATATTTT.

The chain couples TRBV5-6 to TRBJ2-1; tentative D call: TRBD1 (5 bases). Trimming took off 4 bases at V and 4 bases at J, with 9 bases between the two ends. Germline V CDR1 and CDR2: SGHDT, YYEEEE. The CDR3 runs 13 residues. CDR3 nucleotides: TGTGCCAGCAGCCAGGACATTTACAATGAGCAGTTCTTC. Amino acid sequence: CASSQDIYNEQFF.

This clonotype occurred a few times. The gene calls are TRBV11-2 and TRBJ2-2, with D possibly TRBD1 on 5 matching bases. Trimming left V 0 bases short and J 2 bases short, with 13 bases between. This CDR3 is built from 17 residues. In germline, CDR1 is SGHAT, CDR2 FQNNGV. This chain's CDR3 is CASSLEWGQSNTGELFF. Written as DNA, the CDR3 is TGTGCCAGCAGCTTAGAATGGGGCCAGTCCAACACCGGGGAGCTGTTTTTT.

A remark on this clonotype: An end of the junction does not agree with germline; a read error may underlie this. The J gene is TRBJ2-1, the V gene TRBV20-1; D uncertain. CDR1 and CDR2 from the germline V gene are DFQATT and SNEGSKA (reference sequence). This CDR3 is 16 amino acids long. CDR3 sequence: CCARDRRSSSYNEQFF. CDR3 nucleotide sequence: TGCTGTGCTAGAGATAGACGGAGTTCGAGTTACAATGAGCAGTTCTTC.

This clonotype was observed once. This chain links TRBV11-2 with TRBJ2-3, with 8 bases aligning to TRBD2. There are 15 residues in the CDR3. V was pared by 5 bases and J by 1 base, with 5 bases of the junction left unmatched. Germline CDR1 reads SGHAT; CDR2 reads FQNNGV. This CDR3 reads CASSRSGARTDTQYF. Written as DNA, the CDR3 is TGTGCCAGCAGCCGTAGCGGGGCACGCACAGATACGCAGTATTTT.

The CDR3, as DNA: TGTGCCAGCAGTGAAGACGGGGGAATCTCCTACAATGAGCAGTTCTTC. It yields the protein CASSEDGGISYNEQFF. J is TRBJ2-1 and V is TRBV2; D may be TRBD2 (6 bases). Germline CDR1 SNHLY, CDR2 FYNNEI. CDR3 length: 16 residues. The V gene lost 1 base and the J gene lost 0 bases, with 10 bases spanning the gap. The whole variable domain, remainder taken from reference TRBV2 and TRBJ2-1, is EPEVTQTPSHQVTQMGQEVILRCVPISNHLYFYWYRQILGQKVEFLVSFYNNEISEKSEIFDDQFSVERPDGSNFTLKIRSTKLEDSAMYFCASSEDGGISYNEQFFGPGTRLTVL.

J is TRBJ2-7 and V is TRBV9; D not certain. CDR1 and CDR2 from the germline V gene are SGDLS and YYNGEE. The CDR3 consists of 14 residues. Deletions cut 0 bases from V and 4 bases from J, with 11 bases between. DNA for the CDR3: TGTGCCAGCAGCGTAGCTGTCGGATCTTACGAGCAGTACTTC. It yields the protein CASSVAVGSYEQYF.

This clonotype was seen a handful of times. The V call is TRBV5-1, the J call TRBJ2-1, with a possible D match to TRBD1 (6 bases). This CDR3 contains 13 residues. Germline lookup yields CDR1 SGHRS and CDR2 YFSETQ. Between the trimmed V and J ends, which lost 7 bases and 3 bases, there was a span of 11 bases. The chain's CDR3 is CASGYRVYNEQFF. The CDR3 nucleotides are TGCGCCAGCGGATACAGGGTCTACAATGAGCAGTTCTTC.